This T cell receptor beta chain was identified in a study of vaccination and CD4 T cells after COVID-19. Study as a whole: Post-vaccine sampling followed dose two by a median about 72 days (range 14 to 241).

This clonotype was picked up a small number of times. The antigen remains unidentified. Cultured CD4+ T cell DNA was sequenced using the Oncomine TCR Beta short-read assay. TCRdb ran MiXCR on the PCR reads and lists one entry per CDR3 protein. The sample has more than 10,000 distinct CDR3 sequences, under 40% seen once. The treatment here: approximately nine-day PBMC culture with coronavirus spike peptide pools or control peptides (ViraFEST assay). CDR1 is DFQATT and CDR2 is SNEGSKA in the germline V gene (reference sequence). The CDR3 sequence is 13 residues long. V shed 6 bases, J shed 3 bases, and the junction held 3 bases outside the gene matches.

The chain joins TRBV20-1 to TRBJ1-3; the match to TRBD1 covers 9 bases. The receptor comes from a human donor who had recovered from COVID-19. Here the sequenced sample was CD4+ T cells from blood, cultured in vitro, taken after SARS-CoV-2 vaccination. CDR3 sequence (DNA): TGCAGTGCCCGGACAGGGGATGGAAACACCATATATTTT. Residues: CSARTGDGNTIYF.